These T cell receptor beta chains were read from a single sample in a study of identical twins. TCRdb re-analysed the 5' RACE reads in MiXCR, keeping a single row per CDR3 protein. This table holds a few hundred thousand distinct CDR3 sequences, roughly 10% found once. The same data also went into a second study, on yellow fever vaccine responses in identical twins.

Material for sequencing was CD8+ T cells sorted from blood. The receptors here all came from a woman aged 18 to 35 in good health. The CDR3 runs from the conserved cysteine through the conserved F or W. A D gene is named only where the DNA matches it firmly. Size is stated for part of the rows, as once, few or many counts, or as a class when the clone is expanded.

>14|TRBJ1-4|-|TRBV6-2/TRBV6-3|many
TGTGCCAGCAGCTCCAGGGTAGAGGAAGAAAAACTGTTTTTT
CASSSRVEEEKLFF
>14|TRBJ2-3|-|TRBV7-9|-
TGTGCCAGCAGCTTAGTTCAGGGGGGTGATACGCAGTATTTT
CASSLVQGGDTQYF
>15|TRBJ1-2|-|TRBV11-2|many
TGTGCCAGCAACGGGCCCCTAAGGGCTAACTATGGCTACACCTTC
CASNGPLRANYGYTF
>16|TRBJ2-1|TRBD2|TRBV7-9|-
TGTGCCAGCAGCCCCCCGCTAGCGGGGATCTACAATGAGCAGTTCTTC
CASSPPLAGIYNEQFF
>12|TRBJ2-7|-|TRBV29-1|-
TGCAGCGTTGTGCTCAGGGGTTGGGAGCAGTACTTC
CSVVLRGWEQYF
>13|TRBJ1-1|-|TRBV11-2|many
TGTGCCAGCAGCGCTCGACAGAACACTGAAGCTTTCTTT
CASSARQNTEAFF
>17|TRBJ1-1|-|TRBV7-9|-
TGTGCCAGCAGCCTCGAAGGATTGGCGCCAGGGGTGGCTGAAGCTTTCTTT
CASSLEGLAPGVAEAFF
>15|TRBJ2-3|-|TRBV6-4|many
TGTGCCAGCAGTGACTCACCATCGAGCACAGATACGCAGTATTTT
CASSDSPSSTDTQYF
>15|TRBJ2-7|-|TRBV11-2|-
TGTGCCAGCAGCGATGGGGACATTTTAACCTACGAGCAGTACTTC
CASSDGDILTYEQYF
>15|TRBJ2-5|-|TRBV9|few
TGTGCCAGCAGCGTAGAGACAGGATTCCAAGAGACCCAGTACTTC
CASSVETGFQETQYF
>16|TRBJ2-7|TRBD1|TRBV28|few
TGTGCCAGCAGTTACCCCCTGACAGGGGATACCTACGAGCAGTACTTC
CASSYPLTGDTYEQYF
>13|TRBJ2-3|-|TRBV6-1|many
TGTGCCAGCAGGCTTGCCCTACCAGATACGCAGTATTTT
CASRLALPDTQYF
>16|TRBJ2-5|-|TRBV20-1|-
TGCAGTGCTAGAGGGGGATTGCTAGCGACCGAAGAGACCCAGTACTTC
CSARGGLLATEETQYF
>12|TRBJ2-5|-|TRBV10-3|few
TGTGCCATCAGTGGTTTGGGGGAGACCCAGTACTTC
CAISGLGETQYF
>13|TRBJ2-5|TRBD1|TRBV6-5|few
TGTGCCAGCAGTTTAGGGGGCTGGGAGACCCAGTACTTC
CASSLGGWETQYF
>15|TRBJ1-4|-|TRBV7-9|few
TGTGCCAGCAGCTGGGGACCCGCAACTAATGAAAAACTGTTTTTT
CASSWGPATNEKLFF
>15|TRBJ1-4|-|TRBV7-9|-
TGTGCCAGCAGCCCACCGGACAGCCTTGATGAAAAACTGTTTTTT
CASSPPDSLDEKLFF
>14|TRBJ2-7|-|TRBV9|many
TGTGCCAGCAGCGTAGCCCCGTCAGGCTACGAGCAGTACTTC
CASSVAPSGYEQYF
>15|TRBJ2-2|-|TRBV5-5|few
TGTGCCAGCAGCTTGTGGGGGCTGGACACCGGGGAGCTGTTTTTT
CASSLWGLDTGELFF
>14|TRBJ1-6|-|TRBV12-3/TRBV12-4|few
TGTGCCAGCAATATGGACGGAACTCTTTCACCCCTCCACTTT
CASNMDGTLSPLHF
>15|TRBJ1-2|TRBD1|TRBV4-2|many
TGTGCCAGCAGCGGCCGGGACAGTTGGTCGTATGGCTACACCTTC
CASSGRDSWSYGYTF
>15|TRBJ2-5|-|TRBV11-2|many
TGTGCCAGCAGCTCCTCCTGGTCAGAACAAGAGACCCAGTACTTC
CASSSSWSEQETQYF
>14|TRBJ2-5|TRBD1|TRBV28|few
TGTGCCAGCAGTTCAGAGGGGGCTGCGGAGACCCAGTACTTC
CASSSEGAAETQYF
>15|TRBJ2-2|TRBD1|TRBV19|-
TGTGCCAGTATCCCCCCAGGGGGCCACACCGGGGAGCTGTTTTTT
CASIPPGGHTGELFF
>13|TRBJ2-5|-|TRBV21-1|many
TGTGCCAGTCCGGGATTGTCTCAAGAGACCCAGTACTTC
CASPGLSQETQYF
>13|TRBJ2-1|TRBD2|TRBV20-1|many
TGCAGTGCTAGGACTAGCGGGGTGCCTGAGCAGTTCTTC
CSARTSGVPEQFF
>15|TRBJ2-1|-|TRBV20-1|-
TGCAGTGCCGTGGGCCCCAGCGGCGTTATTAATGAGCAGTTCTTC
CSAVGPSGVINEQFF
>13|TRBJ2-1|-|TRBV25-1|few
TGTGCCAGCAGTAGGGGCAGTACGGATGAGCAGTTCTTC
CASSRGSTDEQFF
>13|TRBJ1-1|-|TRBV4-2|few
TGTGCCAGCAGCCAGGGGGAGAGGACTGAAGCTTTCTTT
CASSQGERTEAFF
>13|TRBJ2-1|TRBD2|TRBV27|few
TGTGCCAGCGGACTAGCGGGAGCTTTTGAGCAGTTCTTC
CASGLAGAFEQFF
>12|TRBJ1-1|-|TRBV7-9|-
TGTGCCAGCAGCCCGCCTGTACCTGAAGCTTTCTTT
CASSPPVPEAFF
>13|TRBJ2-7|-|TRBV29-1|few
TGCAGCGTCTTTGGGGGCCAAGAATACGAGCAGTACTTC
CSVFGGQEYEQYF
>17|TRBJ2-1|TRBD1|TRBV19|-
TGTGCCAGTAGTCTTACCGGGACAGGGGGCTTCTACAATGAGCAGTTCTTC
CASSLTGTGGFYNEQFF
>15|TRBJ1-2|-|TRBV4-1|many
TGCGCCAGCAGCCAAGATCCCGGGAGTTGGGGAGGCTACACCTTC
CASSQDPGSWGGYTF
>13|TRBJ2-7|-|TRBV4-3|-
TGCGCCAGCACCCCGGGACAAAAAGACGAGCAGTACTTC
CASTPGQKDEQYF
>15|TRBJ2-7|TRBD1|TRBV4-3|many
TGCGCCAGCAGCCAAGATGGGGGGACAGGCTACGAGCAGTACTTC
CASSQDGGTGYEQYF
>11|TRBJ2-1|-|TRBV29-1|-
TGCAGCGTTGGGGGAGGTGGTGAGCAGTTCTTC
CSVGGGGEQFF
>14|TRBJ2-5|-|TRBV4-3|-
TGCGCCAGCAGCCATTCGGCAGCTGAAGAGACCCAGTACTTC
CASSHSAAEETQYF
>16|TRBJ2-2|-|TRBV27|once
TGTGCCAGCAGTTTATTGGACACTCTTAACACCGGGGAGCTGTTTTTT
CASSLLDTLNTGELFF
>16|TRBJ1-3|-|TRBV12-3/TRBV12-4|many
-
CASRSRDSSSGNTIYF
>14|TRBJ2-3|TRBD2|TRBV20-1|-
TGCAGTGCTTCAGCGGGGGAGGGAACAGATACGCAGTATTTT
CSASAGEGTDTQYF
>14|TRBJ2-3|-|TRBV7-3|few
TGTGCCAGCAGCCGAGACGGTTGGACAGATACGCAGTATTTT
CASSRDGWTDTQYF
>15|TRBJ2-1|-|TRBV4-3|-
TGCGCCAGCAGCCAAGATCCGAGACCCTACAATGAGCAGTTCTTC
CASSQDPRPYNEQFF
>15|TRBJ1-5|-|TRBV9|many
TGTGCCAGCAGCGTAGGTGGGTCGAGCAATCAGCCCCAGCATTTT
CASSVGGSSNQPQHF
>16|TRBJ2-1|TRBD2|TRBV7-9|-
TGTGCCAGCAGCGGGGGGGACCTACGTACTTACAATGAGCAGTTCTTC
CASSGGDLRTYNEQFF
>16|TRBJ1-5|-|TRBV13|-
TGTGCCAGCAGCTTACGGGGGGCTGGGGGCAATCAGCCCCAGCATTTT
CASSLRGAGGNQPQHF
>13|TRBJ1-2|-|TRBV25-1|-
TGTGCCAGCAGGGGCAGGGGAGACTATGGCTACACCTTC
CASRGRGDYGYTF
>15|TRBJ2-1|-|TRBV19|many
TGTGCCAGTAGTGCGGAGGGAGGCCCCTACAATGAGCAGTTCTTC
CASSAEGGPYNEQFF
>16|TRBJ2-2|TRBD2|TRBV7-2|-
TGTGCCAGCAGCTTATATCCGGGAGGGTTAACCGGGGAGCTGTTTTTT
CASSLYPGGLTGELFF